This T cell receptor (beta chain) was recorded in a study of beta chain features in type 1 diabetes. The whole isolated RNA underwent reverse transcription, so sequencing captured expressed TCRB transcripts. The data were produced by immunoSEQ multiplex PCR, yet TCRdb's version contains in-frame clones alone and is incomplete. This table has approximately 400,000 clones, more than 13% appearing once. The ends lost 4 bases at V and 0 bases at J; junction bases unmatched: 8. This CDR3 spans 18 amino acids. Germline CDR1 and CDR2: SEHNR and FQNEAQ (reference sequence). As regards this clone: Its antigen is not identified.

Whole-study results and caveats: It was possible that PCR favored shorter templates, equally so in patients and controls.

This chain uses TRBV7-9 with TRBJ2-7; TRBD2 matches at 14 bases. The sample comprised naive CD4+ T cells from blood. The sequence derives from a woman younger than 30 in good health. The CDR3 region is CASSSGTSGSPTSYEQYF. The DNA for the CDR3 is TGTGCCAGCAGCTCAGGGACTAGCGGGAGTCCCACCTCCTACGAGCAGTACTTC. Full variable domain (outside the CDR3, taken from reference TRBV7-9 and TRBJ2-7): DTGVSQNPRHKITKRGQNVTFRCDPISEHNRLYWYRQTLGQGPEFLTYFQNEAQLEKSRLLSDRFSAERPKGSFSTLEIQRTEQGDSAMYLCASSSGTSGSPTSYEQYFGPGTRLTVT.